The rows below give T cell receptor beta chains drawn from one sample of a study of technical replicates of blood from a handful of donors. Method: immunoSEQ multiplex PCR; TCRdb's copy keeps in-frame clones and lacks some. The data contain some 80,000 clones, roughly 94% of them seen just once; the ten biggest clones take up about 0.39%. Sequenced: T cells isolated from PBMCs. These receptors were taken from a human donor in good health. Each CDR3 is given with its conserved first and last residue. The order of the fields is J gene, clone size, D gene, V gene, CDR3 DNA, CDR3 protein. D genes are given only for firm matches. Not every row has a clone size; where given, it reads once, few, many or a size class.

j_gene: TRBJ2-7; abundance: NA; d_gene: TRBD1; v_gene: TRBV15; CDR3nt: TGTGCCACCAGCAGAGGACAGGGCAGCCCCGAGCAGTACTTC; CDR3aa: CATSRGQGSPEQYF
j_gene: TRBJ1-1; abundance: NA; d_gene: NA; v_gene: TRBV5-4; CDR3nt: TGTGCCAGCAGCCAACTCAGGGGCACTGAAGCTTTCTTT; CDR3aa: CASSQLRGTEAFF
j_gene: TRBJ2-1; abundance: NA; d_gene: TRBD2; v_gene: TRBV6-4; CDR3nt: TGTGCCAGCAGTGACCGCATACGGACTAGCGGGAGTAGGAATGAGCAGTTCTTC; CDR3aa: CASSDRIRTSGSRNEQFF
j_gene: TRBJ2-1; abundance: NA; d_gene: NA; v_gene: TRBV4-3; CDR3nt: TGCGCCAGCAGCCAAGCGAATTTGGGCAGGGGTAGCTACAATGAGCAGTTCTTC; CDR3aa: CASSQANLGRGSYNEQFF
j_gene: TRBJ1-6; abundance: NA; d_gene: TRBD1; v_gene: TRBV5-6; CDR3nt: TGTGCCAGCAGCAAGGGGGCGACAGGGGGCAATTCACCCCTCCACTTT; CDR3aa: CASSKGATGGNSPLHF
j_gene: TRBJ2-1; abundance: NA; d_gene: NA; v_gene: TRBV7-3; CDR3nt: TGTGCCAGCAGCCTCCCATCTAGCAATGAGCAGTTCTTC; CDR3aa: CASSLPSSNEQFF
j_gene: TRBJ2-2; abundance: NA; d_gene: NA; v_gene: TRBV11-2; CDR3nt: TGTGCCAGCAGCTCTCACGGAGGGGCTAAGAACACCGGGGAGCTGTTTTTT; CDR3aa: CASSSHGGAKNTGELFF
j_gene: TRBJ1-1; abundance: few; d_gene: NA; v_gene: TRBV11-2; CDR3nt: TGTGCCAGCAGCCACGCAGGAGGCGACACTGAAGCTTTCTTT; CDR3aa: CASSHAGGDTEAFF
j_gene: TRBJ1-2; abundance: NA; d_gene: TRBD1; v_gene: TRBV29-1; CDR3nt: TGCAGCGTTGTCTCGACAGGGGTCGCCTACACCTTC; CDR3aa: CSVVSTGVAYTF
j_gene: TRBJ1-5; abundance: NA; d_gene: NA; v_gene: TRBV4-3; CDR3nt: TGCGCCAGCAGCCAAGCTGGGGGGAGGGATCAGCCCCAGCATTTT; CDR3aa: CASSQAGGRDQPQHF
j_gene: TRBJ2-4; abundance: NA; d_gene: NA; v_gene: TRBV7-9; CDR3nt: TGTGCCAGCAGCTTAGCACAAGTGGCAAACATTCAGTACTTC; CDR3aa: CASSLAQVANIQYF
j_gene: TRBJ2-1; abundance: NA; d_gene: NA; v_gene: TRBV27; CDR3nt: TGTGCCAGCAGTTTTATCAGGGGCAATGAGCAGTTCTTC; CDR3aa: CASSFIRGNEQFF
j_gene: TRBJ2-5; abundance: NA; d_gene: NA; v_gene: TRBV18; CDR3nt: TGTGCCAGCTCACCCTGGGACAACACTCTCCAAGAGACCCAGTACTTC; CDR3aa: CASSPWDNTLQETQYF
j_gene: TRBJ2-2; abundance: NA; d_gene: NA; v_gene: TRBV5-1; CDR3nt: TGCGCCAGCACCAACGGTAGCCCCGGGGAGCTGTTTTTT; CDR3aa: CASTNGSPGELFF
j_gene: TRBJ1-2; abundance: once; d_gene: NA; v_gene: TRBV7-2; CDR3nt: TGTGCCAGCAGCTTAAGACACGGATATGGCTACACCTTC; CDR3aa: CASSLRHGYGYTF
j_gene: TRBJ1-2; abundance: NA; d_gene: TRBD1; v_gene: TRBV14; CDR3nt: TGTGCCAGCAGCCAAGTCCAGGGGGCATATGGCTACACCTTC; CDR3aa: CASSQVQGAYGYTF
j_gene: TRBJ2-7; abundance: NA; d_gene: TRBD2; v_gene: TRBV5-3; CDR3nt: TGTGCCAGAAGCTTGGAGCGGGAGGGCCTTCTCGAGCAGTACTTC; CDR3aa: CARSLEREGLLEQYF
j_gene: TRBJ2-7; abundance: NA; d_gene: TRBD1; v_gene: TRBV18; CDR3nt: TGTGCCAGCTCACCGTGGGACAGCTCCTACGAGCAGTACTTC; CDR3aa: CASSPWDSSYEQYF
j_gene: TRBJ1-5; abundance: NA; d_gene: NA; v_gene: TRBV6-1; CDR3nt: TGTGCCAGCAGTTCAACAAACAATCAGCCCCAGCATTTT; CDR3aa: CASSSTNNQPQHF
j_gene: TRBJ2-3; abundance: NA; d_gene: TRBD2; v_gene: TRBV19; CDR3nt: TGTGCCAGTAGTATCACTAGCGGGAGCACAGATACGCAGTATTTT; CDR3aa: CASSITSGSTDTQYF
j_gene: TRBJ2-1; abundance: once; d_gene: NA; v_gene: TRBV6-1; CDR3nt: TGTGCCAGCAGATCAGGGTATGAGCAGTTCTTC; CDR3aa: CASRSGYEQFF
j_gene: TRBJ1-2; abundance: NA; d_gene: NA; v_gene: TRBV5-5; CDR3nt: TGTGCCAGCACCCTCGAGGCCACAGGTGTTTATGGCTACACCTTC; CDR3aa: CASTLEATGVYGYTF
j_gene: TRBJ2-1; abundance: NA; d_gene: NA; v_gene: TRBV30; CDR3nt: TGTGCCTGGAGTGTACTAAGCGGGTTTTACAATGAGCAGTTCTTC; CDR3aa: CAWSVLSGFYNEQFF
j_gene: TRBJ2-7; abundance: NA; d_gene: NA; v_gene: TRBV6-5; CDR3nt: TGTGCCAGCAGTTCCTGGGTAGGGGCCGACTACGAGCAGTACTTC; CDR3aa: CASSSWVGADYEQYF
j_gene: TRBJ2-5; abundance: NA; d_gene: TRBD2; v_gene: TRBV7-9; CDR3nt: TGTGCCAGCAGCCCTGAGCAGAGACTAGCTCGGGAGACCCAGTACTTC; CDR3aa: CASSPEQRLARETQYF
j_gene: TRBJ2-3; abundance: NA; d_gene: NA; v_gene: TRBV4-3; CDR3nt: TGCGCCAGCAGCCAAGCCCTTTGGGCGGGCTTAACAGATACGCAGTATTTT; CDR3aa: CASSQALWAGLTDTQYF
j_gene: TRBJ2-3; abundance: many; d_gene: TRBD2; v_gene: TRBV10-3; CDR3nt: TGTGCCATCAGTGAGAAGCGGGAGCCAGATACGCAGTATTTT; CDR3aa: CAISEKREPDTQYF
j_gene: TRBJ1-2; abundance: NA; d_gene: NA; v_gene: TRBV19; CDR3nt: TGTGCCAGTAGCCTGACAGGTTTTGGCTACACCTTC; CDR3aa: CASSLTGFGYTF
j_gene: TRBJ1-5; abundance: NA; d_gene: NA; v_gene: TRBV28; CDR3nt: TGTGCCAGCAGTACCGATTCTGAGCTATCGAGCAATCAGCCCCAGCATTTT; CDR3aa: CASSTDSELSSNQPQHF
j_gene: TRBJ2-7; abundance: NA; d_gene: NA; v_gene: TRBV5-6; CDR3nt: TGTGCCAGCAGCGAGACAGGCCGAGTACCCTACGAGCAGTACTTC; CDR3aa: CASSETGRVPYEQYF
j_gene: TRBJ2-7; abundance: once; d_gene: TRBD1; v_gene: TRBV11-2; CDR3nt: TGTGCCAGCAGCCAACCGGGACAGGCCTACGAGCAGTACTTC; CDR3aa: CASSQPGQAYEQYF
j_gene: TRBJ2-1; abundance: once; d_gene: NA; v_gene: TRBV30; CDR3nt: TGTGCCTGGACAGTAGGGGTCCGGAATGAGCAGTTCTTC; CDR3aa: CAWTVGVRNEQFF
j_gene: TRBJ1-3; abundance: NA; d_gene: TRBD1; v_gene: TRBV7-2; CDR3nt: TGTGCCAGCAGCAGCGACAGGGCTGGAAACACCATATATTTT; CDR3aa: CASSSDRAGNTIYF
j_gene: TRBJ2-1; abundance: NA; d_gene: TRBD1; v_gene: TRBV5-6; CDR3nt: TGTGCCAGCAGCGCTACCGGGACAGGGTATTATGAGCAGTTCTTC; CDR3aa: CASSATGTGYYEQFF
j_gene: TRBJ2-7; abundance: NA; d_gene: TRBD1; v_gene: TRBV2; CDR3nt: TGTGCCAGCAGTGAGGGACAGGGGATAGCTTACTACGAGCAGTACTTC; CDR3aa: CASSEGQGIAYYEQYF
j_gene: TRBJ2-1; abundance: NA; d_gene: NA; v_gene: TRBV30; CDR3nt: TGTGCCTGGAGCCCAAACTCCTCACAGCAGTTCTTC; CDR3aa: CAWSPNSSQQFF
j_gene: TRBJ2-1; abundance: NA; d_gene: TRBD1; v_gene: TRBV11-2; CDR3nt: TGTGCCAGCAGCTTGAACCGGGACAGGGGTTTTATTGAGCAGTTCTTC; CDR3aa: CASSLNRDRGFIEQFF
j_gene: TRBJ1-4; abundance: NA; d_gene: TRBD1; v_gene: TRBV28; CDR3nt: TGTGCCAGCAGTTCGCCGGACAGGGGGCCTAATGAAAAACTGTTTTTT; CDR3aa: CASSSPDRGPNEKLFF
j_gene: TRBJ1-2; abundance: once; d_gene: TRBD1; v_gene: TRBV27; CDR3nt: TGTGCCAGCAGTCACCAGGGGGGACACTATGGCTACACCTTC; CDR3aa: CASSHQGGHYGYTF
j_gene: TRBJ1-2; abundance: NA; d_gene: NA; v_gene: TRBV5-4; CDR3nt: TGTGCCAGCAGCTTGGATTGGGGGCTCTATGGCTACACCTTC; CDR3aa: CASSLDWGLYGYTF
j_gene: TRBJ2-7; abundance: NA; d_gene: NA; v_gene: TRBV7-9; CDR3nt: TGTGCCAGCAGCTTGACACGCATCGAGAACTACGAGCAGTACTTC; CDR3aa: CASSLTRIENYEQYF
j_gene: TRBJ2-5; abundance: NA; d_gene: TRBD2; v_gene: TRBV4-3; CDR3nt: TGCGCCAGCAGCCAAGATGCGGGAGGGCCGGGAAAGACCCAGTACTTC; CDR3aa: CASSQDAGGPGKTQYF
j_gene: TRBJ1-5; abundance: NA; d_gene: TRBD1; v_gene: TRBV19; CDR3nt: TGTGCCAGTACTATACAGGGGAGCAATCAGCCCCAGCATTTT; CDR3aa: CASTIQGSNQPQHF
j_gene: TRBJ2-1; abundance: few; d_gene: TRBD2; v_gene: TRBV7-9; CDR3nt: TGTGCCAGCAGCTTAGCTATAATAGCGGGAGGGAACAATGAGCAGTTCTTC; CDR3aa: CASSLAIIAGGNNEQFF
j_gene: TRBJ1-5; abundance: NA; d_gene: TRBD1; v_gene: TRBV15; CDR3nt: TGTGCCACCAGCAGCTGGACAGGTCAGCCCCAGCATTTT; CDR3aa: CATSSWTGQPQHF
j_gene: TRBJ2-1; abundance: NA; d_gene: NA; v_gene: TRBV6-5; CDR3nt: TGTGCCAGCAGCCCCGGGGACACTTACAATGAGCAGTTCTTC; CDR3aa: CASSPGDTYNEQFF
j_gene: TRBJ2-3; abundance: NA; d_gene: NA; v_gene: TRBV4-2; CDR3nt: TGTGCCAGCAGCCAAGAACTAGCGGAGGGGGCCAGGGGTACGCAGTATTTT; CDR3aa: CASSQELAEGARGTQYF
j_gene: TRBJ2-2; abundance: NA; d_gene: TRBD1; v_gene: TRBV9; CDR3nt: TGTGCCAGCAGCCACCCCGGGACAGGGAACACCGGGGAGCTGTTTTTT; CDR3aa: CASSHPGTGNTGELFF
j_gene: TRBJ2-7; abundance: NA; d_gene: TRBD1; v_gene: TRBV30; CDR3nt: TGTGCCTGGAGTGTACGAAGGACAGGGCGGGAGCAGTACTTC; CDR3aa: CAWSVRRTGREQYF
j_gene: TRBJ1-2; abundance: NA; d_gene: TRBD1; v_gene: TRBV25-1; CDR3nt: TGTGCCAGCACAGGACAGGGTGATTATGGCTACACCTTC; CDR3aa: CASTGQGDYGYTF